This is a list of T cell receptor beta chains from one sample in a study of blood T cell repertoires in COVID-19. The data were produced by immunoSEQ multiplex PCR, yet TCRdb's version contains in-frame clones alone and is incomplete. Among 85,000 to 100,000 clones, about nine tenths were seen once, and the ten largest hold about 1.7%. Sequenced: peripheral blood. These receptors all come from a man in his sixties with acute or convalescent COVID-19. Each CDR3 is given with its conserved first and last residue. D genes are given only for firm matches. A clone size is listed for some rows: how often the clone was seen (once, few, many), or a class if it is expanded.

TGTGCCAGTAGTCCCACGGACAGGGACTATAGCAATCAGCCCCAGCATTTT CASSPTDRDYSNQPQHF TRBJ1-5 few TRBD1 TRBV19
TGCAGCGTTGACAGGGGGCCGAACACTGAAGCTTTCTTT CSVDRGPNTEAFF TRBJ1-1 NA TRBD1 TRBV29-1
TGTGCCAGCAGCTTAGCCCTGACAGGGGGCACCACTGAAGCTTTCTTT CASSLALTGGTTEAFF TRBJ1-1 NA TRBD1 TRBV11-2
TGTGCCAGCAGCAACACTAACTCTGGAAACACCATATATTTT CASSNTNSGNTIYF TRBJ1-3 once NA TRBV6-5
TGTGCCTGGAGTATCAGTTCCTACGAGCAGTACTTC CAWSISSYEQYF TRBJ2-7 NA NA TRBV30
TGTGCCAGCAGTGACTGGGGGGACCATGGCTACACCTTC CASSDWGDHGYTF TRBJ1-2 NA NA TRBV6-4
TGTGCCAGCAGCCGTAGCTCCTACGAGCAGTACTTC CASSRSSYEQYF TRBJ2-7 NA NA TRBV7-9
TGCGCCAGCAGCTCCCTCGAGAGACTGTACCAAGAGACCCAGTACTTC CASSSLERLYQETQYF TRBJ2-5 NA NA TRBV5-1
TGTGCCAGCAGTGATAACAGGGTGGGAGGCTACACCTTC CASSDNRVGGYTF TRBJ1-2 NA NA TRBV2
TGCGCAACCAAAGGCCCCCTCAGCGGGGGCACAGATACGCAGTATTTT CATKGPLSGGTDTQYF TRBJ2-3 NA TRBD2 TRBV27
TGTGCCAGCAGCCCCCGCGGGGGATCGTCAGGCCAAGAGACCCAGTACTTC CASSPRGGSSGQETQYF TRBJ2-5 NA TRBD2 TRBV7-6
TGCAGCGTTGAAGACCCATACAGCTCTGGGGCCAACGTCCTGACTTTC CSVEDPYSSGANVLTF TRBJ2-6 once NA TRBV29-1
TGCGCCAGCAGCTTGGCTGGGCTCAATAATTCACCCCTCCACTTT CASSLAGLNNSPLHF TRBJ1-6 NA NA TRBV5-1
TGCGCCAGCAGCACCGGGACAGTTACAGATACGCAGTATTTT CASSTGTVTDTQYF TRBJ2-3 few TRBD1 TRBV5-1
TGTGCCTGGTCCCCGGGACAGGCGGGCACTGAAGCTTTCTTT CAWSPGQAGTEAFF TRBJ1-1 NA TRBD1 TRBV30
TGTGCCAGCAGCTTAGGACAGGCCCTGAACACTGAAGCTTTCTTT CASSLGQALNTEAFF TRBJ1-1 NA NA TRBV7-2
TGTGCCAGCCAAAGGGAGGAGACCCAGTACTTC CASQREETQYF TRBJ2-5 once NA TRBV2
TGTGCCATCAGGGAGGGTGGAGCTTACACTGAAGCTTTCTTT CAIREGGAYTEAFF TRBJ1-1 NA NA TRBV10-3
TGTGCCAGCACATACGGTGGAAACACCATATATTTT CASTYGGNTIYF TRBJ1-3 NA NA TRBV7-9
TGTGCCAGCAGCGTAGGCACTAGCGGGGGGTATGAGCAGTTCTTC CASSVGTSGGYEQFF TRBJ2-1 NA TRBD2 TRBV9
TGCGCCAGCAGCCAAGATCCAGGACAGGCGTCTAACTATGGCTACACCTTC CASSQDPGQASNYGYTF TRBJ1-2 NA TRBD1 TRBV4-1
TGTGCCAGCAGCTTCTTATCGCCGGGGAATGCAGATACGCAGTATTTT CASSFLSPGNADTQYF TRBJ2-3 few NA TRBV7-2
TGTGCCTGGAGTCTCTATAATTCACCCCTCCACTTT CAWSLYNSPLHF TRBJ1-6 NA NA TRBV30
TGTGCCAGCAGCAACCGGGACAGAAGAATCCCCAAGGCCCAAGAGACCCAGTACTTC CASSNRDRRIPKAQETQYF TRBJ2-5 NA TRBD1 TRBV27
TGTGCCTGGGGATATAATACAGATACGCAGTATTTT CAWGYNTDTQYF TRBJ2-3 NA NA TRBV30
TGTGGGGCCCACGTGGGAAACACCATATATTTT CGAHVGNTIYF TRBJ1-3 NA NA TRBV6-6
TGCGCCAGCAGTTCGACTAGCGGAGCCTACGAGCAGTACTTC CASSSTSGAYEQYF TRBJ2-7 once TRBD2 TRBV5-1
TGTGCCAGCAGCCCCTACAGGACAGCAACCTATGGCTACACCTTC CASSPYRTATYGYTF TRBJ1-2 NA NA TRBV7-2
TGTGCCACCAGCAGAGACAGGGATTATGGAAACACCATATATTTT CATSRDRDYGNTIYF TRBJ1-3 NA NA TRBV15
TGTGCCAGCAGTTACTCGTGGGGCGCCCGGGCTGAAGCTTTCTTT CASSYSWGARAEAFF TRBJ1-1 once NA TRBV6-5
TGTGCCAGCAGCTTACTAGGCGGGGGCTCCTACAATGAGCAGTTCTTC CASSLLGGGSYNEQFF TRBJ2-1 NA TRBD2 TRBV11-2
TGTGCCAGCAGCCCACAGGAGTACACCGGGGAGCTGTTTTTT CASSPQEYTGELFF TRBJ2-2 NA NA TRBV5-5
TGTGCCAGTAGTTTACAGGGGGCGCTTAATGGCTACACCTTC CASSLQGALNGYTF TRBJ1-2 NA TRBD1 TRBV19
TGTGCCTGGAGTCTATCAGGGGCTAGGGTTGAAAAACTGTTTTTT CAWSLSGARVEKLFF TRBJ1-4 NA NA TRBV30
TGTGCCTGGTCCGGATCCGGGACAGGGGGCAATCAGCCCCAGCATTTT CAWSGSGTGGNQPQHF TRBJ1-5 NA TRBD1 TRBV30
TGTGCCAGCAGCTTATACAGGGCAGATACGCAGTATTTT CASSLYRADTQYF TRBJ2-3 NA NA TRBV7-2
TGTGCCAGCAGCAGGAACGGGGGGTCCACAGATACGCAGTATTTT CASSRNGGSTDTQYF TRBJ2-3 few TRBD2 TRBV11-1
TGTGCCAGCAGCTTAACGGGGAACACTGAAGCTTTCTTT CASSLTGNTEAFF TRBJ1-1 NA NA TRBV5-6
TGTGCCAGTAGTATAGGGGGGGTAGGAACTGAAGCTTTCTTT CASSIGGVGTEAFF TRBJ1-1 NA NA TRBV19
TGTGCCAGCAGTTACGCGCGGGGGGGCGAGGGGAGTGAGCAGTTCTTC CASSYARGGEGSEQFF TRBJ2-1 NA TRBD2 TRBV6-5